These 21 T cell receptor beta chains came from one sample sequenced in a study of breast tumors, draining lymph nodes, adjacent tissues. TCRdb ran MiXCR on the multiplex PCR reads and lists one entry per CDR3 protein. The table has some 53,000 distinct CDR3 sequences, roughly 40% seen once. The specimen sequenced was breast tumor tissue. The receptors derive from a female donor with breast cancer. Some clones in this sample may be carry-over from other donors' samples.

In its sample, this clonotype was seen many times. A single base separates this from a much larger clone, so it may be a read error. The gene calls are TRBV20-1 and TRBJ2-6; 8 bases agree with TRBD1. The CDR3 loop spans 16 amino acids. The J segment lost 6 bases and the V segment lost 4 bases, leaving 11 bases of the junction unmatched. The germline V gene encodes CDR1 DFQATT and CDR2 SNEGSKA (reference sequence). The CDR3 sequence: CSAKDRVDNAANVLTF. The DNA for the CDR3 is TGCAGTGCTAAGGACAGGGTTGATAATGCGGCCAACGTCCTGACTTTC.

This clonotype was observed at least ten times. V gene TRBV9 combines with J gene TRBJ1-6; 8 bases are a match to TRBD1. Germline V lookup: CDR1 SGDLS, CDR2 YYNGEE. The CDR3 consists of 13 residues. Trimming at V came to 0 bases and at J to 10 bases, leaving 0 bases not matched to a gene. The CDR3 sequence is CASSVAGGSPLHF. CDR3 sequence (DNA): TGTGCCAGCAGCGTAGCAGGGGGCTCACCCCTCCACTTT.

This clonotype was found once. A much larger clone lies a single base off, so this may be a read error. The chain uses TRBV6-2 or TRBV6-3 and TRBJ2-5; the match to TRBD2 covers 9 bases. The CDR3 sequence is 17 residues long. V lost 5 bases, J lost 0 bases, and 10 bases stayed unmatched. CDR1 and CDR2 (germline): MNHEY, SVGEGT. In DNA form, the CDR3 reads TGTGCCAGCAGTCTCGCCGGATGGACTAGCGACCAAGAGACCCAGTACTTC. Its translation is CASSLAGWTSDQETQYF.

The rearrangement joins TRBV5-4 to TRBJ2-1, with 13 bases that match TRBD2. This CDR3 has 15 amino acids. From germline, CDR1 is SGHNT and CDR2 YYREEE (reference sequence). Trimming removed 4 bases from V and 4 bases from J; junction bases left unmatched: 2. In DNA form, the CDR3 reads TGTGCCAGCAGCCCGGGACTAGCGGGATACAATGAGCAGTTCTTC. This translates into CASSPGLAGYNEQFF.

This clonotype has ten or more counts. At one end the junction does not follow the germline gene, possibly because of a read error. The chain combines TRBV5-6 with TRBJ2-1; maybe TRBD2 (6 bases). Germline V gene sequence: CDR1 SGHDT, CDR2 YYEEEE. The CDR3 covers 16 residues. This chain's CDR3 is CASSPRRGNYYIEQFF. CDR3 bases: TGTGCCAGCAGTCCGAGGAGGGGAAACTATTACATTGAGCAGTTCTTC.

This clonotype has ten or more counts. At one end, the junction sequence differs from germline, possibly due to a read error. The chain has TRBV6-5 and TRBJ2-2; 8 bases agree with TRBD2. Germline CDR1 reads MNHEY; CDR2 reads SVGAGI. CDR3 length: 17 residues. The CDR3 is CASSHSGSGANTGELFF. The CDR3, as DNA: TGTGCCAGCAGTCACTCGGGTAGCGGGGCGAACACCGGGGAGCTGTTTTTT.

The table lists this clonotype with many counts. This chain joins TRBV20-1 and TRBJ2-3; perhaps TRBD2 as D (6 bases). The CDR3 totals 14 residues. Germline V gives CDR1 DFQATT, CDR2 SNEGSKA (reference sequence). Trimming stripped 6 bases from V and 3 bases from J, with 16 bases between. CDR3 protein: CSASTTRGTDTQYF. DNA for the CDR3: TGCAGTGCGTCCACCACACGGGGGACAGATACGCAGTATTTT.

This clonotype was counted ten times or more. V usage is TRBV12-1 and J usage is TRBJ2-2; the table's TRBD2 call for D was not verified on the DNA. TRBV12-1 corresponds to a pseudogene. The CDR3 consists of 16 residues. The DNA for the CDR3 is TGTGCCAGCAGCTGCGTACTAGCGGGGCACACCGGGGAGCTGTTTTTT. Its translation is CASSCVLAGHTGELFF.

Note on this clonotype: The junction departs from germline at one end; a sequencing error may be responsible. J is TRBJ1-6 and V is TRBV9; no clear D. There are 12 residues in the CDR3. Germline CDR1 is SGDLS and CDR2 is YYNGEE. CDR3 DNA sequence: TGTGCCAGCAGCCAGACGGGCTCACCCCTCCACTTC. Encoded protein: CASSQTGSPLHF.

This clonotype was observed many times. The rearrangement links TRBV7-9 to TRBJ2-7, with D tentatively TRBD2 (6 bases). V was shortened by 5 bases and J by 1 base, with 18 bases between the two germline ends. This CDR3 is 16 amino acids long. Germline V gene sequence: CDR1 SEHNR, CDR2 FQNEAQ (reference sequence). The CDR3 region has the DNA TGTGCCAGCAGCCCTCCTCGAACGGGAGAGTCCTACGAGCAGTACTTC. The encoded protein is CASSPPRTGESYEQYF. Full variable domain (missing parts from reference TRBV7-9 and TRBJ2-7): DTGVSQNPRHKITKRGQNVTFRCDPISEHNRLYWYRQTLGQGPEFLTYFQNEAQLEKSRLLSDRFSAERPKGSFSTLEIQRTEQGDSAMYLCASSPPRTGESYEQYFGPGTRLTVT.

This clonotype was seen at least ten times. DNA for the CDR3: TGTGCCAGTAGTCCGACGGGAGTATACAATGAGCAGTTCTTC. Amino acids: CASSPTGVYNEQFF. The genes are TRBV19 and TRBJ2-1; tentative D call: TRBD2 (6 bases). Trimming took 5 bases from V and 4 from J, leaving 12 bases between them. CDR1 is LNHDA, CDR2 SQIVND, per germline (reference sequence). CDR3 length equals 14 residues.

This clonotype was recorded many times. The genes are TRBV4-2 and TRBJ2-3; 14 nucleotides align to TRBD2. The CDR3 has 16 amino acids. The V gene end was trimmed by 4 bases and the J gene end by 6 bases; junction bases not matched to a gene: 6. Germline assignment: CDR1 LGHNA and CDR2 YNFKEQ. In nucleotides, the CDR3 is TGTGCCAGCAGCCCGACTAGCGGGAGGGCCCTGGATACGCAGTATTTT. Amino acid sequence: CASSPTSGRALDTQYF.

V gene TRBV9 combines with J gene TRBJ2-2, with 15 nucleotides matching TRBD2. V trimming: 7 bases; J trimming: 4 bases; junction bases outside the gene matches: 8. Germline values: CDR1 SGDLS, CDR2 YYNGEE. The CDR3 is made up of 17 amino acids. DNA for the CDR3: TGTGCCAGCGCCGGGAAGGGACTAGCGGGAGGCACCGGGGAGCTGTTTTTT. Translation: CASAGKGLAGGTGELFF. Looking up the rest from reference TRBV9 and TRBJ2-2 gives the full variable domain: DSGVTQTPKHLITATGQRVTLRCSPRSGDLSVYWYQQSLDQGLQFLIQYYNGEERAKGNILERFSAQQFPDLHSELNLSSLELGDSALYFCASAGKGLAGGTGELFFGEGSRLTVL.

The table lists this clonotype with many counts. The genes are TRBV9 and TRBJ2-1; 7 bases are shared with TRBD2. Trimming removed 4 bases from V and 9 bases from J; junction bases left unmatched: 10. This CDR3 has 14 residues. CDR1 SGDLS and CDR2 YYNGEE come from the germline V gene. The chain's CDR3 is CASSPSGVRGEQFF. The DNA for the CDR3 is TGTGCCAGCAGCCCTAGCGGCGTGCGGGGTGAGCAGTTCTTC.

Regarding this clonotype: The junction does not match germline at one end; this may be a read error. This rearrangement joins TRBV15 to TRBJ2-1; possibly TRBD2 for D (5 bases). The CDR3 runs to 15 residues. CDR1 is LNHNV, CDR2 YYDKDF, per germline (reference sequence). CDR3 sequence (DNA): TGTGCCGCCAGCAGCTTTGAGGGCTCCTACAATGAGCAGTTCTTC. Protein product: CAASSFEGSYNEQFF. The full variable domain, in which reference TRBV15 and TRBJ2-1 provide the parts outside the CDR3, is DAMVIQNPRYQVTQFGKPVTLSCSQTLNHNVMYWYQQKSSQAPKLLFHYYDKDFNNEADTPDNFQSRRPNTSFCFLDIRSPGLGDTAMYLCAASSFEGSYNEQFFGPGTRLTVL.

The V call is TRBV7-2, the J call TRBJ1-6, with 8 positions matching TRBD1. The CDR3 is 16 amino acids. Germline V gene sequence: CDR1 SGHTA, CDR2 FQGNSA. V was clipped by 5 bases and J by 8 bases; unmatched bases: 11. CDR3 bases: TGTGCCAGCAGCACCTTGGGGACAGGTTCGGATTCACCCCTCCACTTT. This translates into CASSTLGTGSDSPLHF.

This chain joins TRBV20-1 and TRBJ1-1; 7 bases match TRBD1. The length of the CDR3 is 13 residues. The germline V gene has CDR1 DFQATT and CDR2 SNEGSKA (reference sequence). Unmatched junction bases numbered 6, after V lost 5 bases and J lost 3 bases. CDR3 DNA sequence: TGCAGTGCTTCTATGACAGGGTACACTGAAGCTTTCTTT. Encoded protein: CSASMTGYTEAFF.

This clonotype was seen ten or more times. The V call is TRBV3-1, the J call TRBJ2-3; 9 bases line up with TRBD2. The CDR3 is made up of 15 amino acids. Unmatched junction bases numbered 9, after V lost 1 base and J lost 10 bases. Germline CDR1 reads LGHDT; CDR2 reads YNNKEL (reference sequence). Here the CDR3 DNA reads TGTGCCAGCAGCCAAGGGCTTGTAGCGGGAGTGTCGCAGTATTTT. As protein: CASSQGLVAGVSQYF.

This chain joins TRBV7-6 and TRBJ1-2; a weak D match, TRBD1 (5 bases). The CDR3 is made up of 13 amino acids. V lost 5 bases to trimming and J lost 6 bases, with 13 bases between them. Germline CDR1 and CDR2: SGHVS and FNYEAQ. CDR3 coding DNA: TGTGCCAGCAGCGGCAGAGGAGGGGATGGCTACACCTTC. It codes for CASSGRGGDGYTF.

This clonotype was counted at least ten times. CDR3 protein: CASRPQGVRNSPLHF. The CDR3 coding sequence is TGTGCCAGCAGACCTCAGGGGGTGAGGAATTCACCCCTCCACTTT. The rearrangement links TRBV28 to TRBJ1-6, with 7 bases lining up with TRBD1. Germline V gene lookup returns CDR1 MDHEN and CDR2 SYDVKM. The CDR3 covers 15 residues. After removal of 6 bases from V and 7 bases from J, the junction contained 9 bases not matched to a gene.

This clonotype was seen only once. The CDR3 loop is CATSPSGRNTDTQYF. DNA for the CDR3: TGTGCCACCAGTCCTAGCGGGAGGAACACAGATACGCAGTATTTT. This chain links TRBV24-1 with TRBJ2-3; 11 bases fit TRBD2. Trimming removed 6 bases from V and 2 bases from J; junction bases left unmatched: 3. This CDR3 has 15 residues. The germline V gene has CDR1 KGHDR and CDR2 SFDVKD.